Listed below are T cell receptor beta chains from one sample, sequenced in a study of early T cells in non-severe SARS-CoV-2 infection. Via MiXCR, TCRdb re-called the 5' RACE reads, giving one row per CDR3 protein. This sample carries 46,000 or so distinct CDR3 sequences, more than 6.5% of them seen once, and the ten largest clones take around 8%. The specimen was whole blood. The receptors derive from an adult who was a healthcare worker with PCR-confirmed SARS-CoV-2 infection or an uninfected control (not recorded which). Each CDR3 is given with its conserved first and last residue. Fields, in order: J gene, clone size, D gene, V gene, CDR3 protein, CDR3 DNA. A D gene is named only where the DNA matches it firmly. Some rows have no size entry. The others give once, few or many, or a class for an expanded clone.

>TRBJ2-7|many|NA|TRBV28
CASSLRGRFAYEQYF
TGTGCCAGCAGTTTAAGGGGCCGGTTCGCCTACGAGCAGTACTTC
>TRBJ2-5|NA|TRBD1|TRBV19
CASSRDRGYETQYF
TGTGCCAGTAGCCGGGACAGGGGATACGAGACCCAGTACTTC
>TRBJ2-7|many|NA|TRBV20-1
CSAGFGVEEQYF
TGCAGTGCGGGATTTGGGGTGGAGGAGCAGTACTTC
>TRBJ1-5|few|NA|TRBV7-2
CASSLGVLDQPQHF
TGTGCCAGCAGCTTAGGAGTGCTGGATCAGCCCCAGCATTTT
>TRBJ2-3|NA|TRBD2|TRBV9
CASSESGTSVTDTQYF
TGTGCCAGCAGCGAGTCCGGGACTAGCGTGACAGATACGCAGTATTTT
>TRBJ1-5|many|TRBD1|TRBV6-1
CASSDRGQAVDRRNQPQHF
TGTGCCAGCAGTGACAGGGGACAGGCGGTCGATCGACGCAATCAGCCCCAGCATTTT
>TRBJ2-1|NA|NA|TRBV7-9
CASSLGQESWEQFF
TGTGCCAGCAGCTTAGGACAGGAGTCCTGGGAGCAGTTCTTC
>TRBJ2-3|many|NA|TRBV29-1
CSVKQLNTDTQYF
TGCAGCGTTAAACAGCTCAACACAGATACGCAGTATTTT
>TRBJ1-3|few|TRBD1|TRBV5-4
CASSSDGTGPGNTIYF
TGTGCCAGCAGCTCCGACGGGACAGGGCCCGGAAACACCATATATTTT
>TRBJ2-7|many|NA|TRBV3-1
CASSLWDEQYF
TGTGCCAGCAGCCTCTGGGACGAGCAGTACTTC
>TRBJ1-2|many|NA|TRBV12-3/TRBV12-4
CASSVSNYGYTF
TGTGCCAGCAGTGTCAGCAACTATGGCTACACCTTC
>TRBJ2-7|few|TRBD1|TRBV19
CASSVTGDIYEQYF
TGTGCCAGTAGCGTGACAGGGGACATCTACGAGCAGTACTTC
>TRBJ2-1|NA|TRBD2|TRBV12-3/TRBV12-4
CASRDGTSGNEQFF
TGTGCCAGCAGGGATGGGACTAGCGGGAATGAGCAGTTCTTC
>TRBJ2-5|NA|TRBD1|TRBV5-5
CASSWDSQETQYF
TGTGCCAGCAGCTGGGACAGTCAAGAGACCCAGTACTTC
>TRBJ2-1|many|NA|TRBV18
CASSPGQYNEQFF
TGTGCCAGCTCACCGGGACAATACAATGAGCAGTTCTTC
>TRBJ1-6|once|NA|TRBV30
CAWSVPPQLNRPLHF
TGTGCCTGGAGTGTACCCCCACAGCTTAATAGACCCCTCCACTTT
>TRBJ2-7|few|NA|TRBV4-3
CASSLITGYEQYF
TGCGCCAGCAGTCTAATCACGGGTTACGAGCAGTACTTC
>TRBJ2-5|many|TRBD2|TRBV10-2
CASRLGGVETQYF
TGCGCCAGCAGACTCGGGGGGGTAGAGACCCAGTACTTC
>TRBJ2-7|many|NA|TRBV7-2
CASSRSYEQYF
TGTGCCAGCAGCAGAAGTTACGAGCAGTACTTC
>TRBJ2-3|few|TRBD1|TRBV7-9
CASSSGTATDTQYF
TGTGCCAGCAGCTCAGGGACAGCGACAGATACGCAGTATTTT
>TRBJ1-2|NA|NA|TRBV7-9
CASSLVVLNYGYTF
TGTGCCAGCAGCTTAGTAGTACTGAACTATGGCTACACCTTC
>TRBJ2-7|NA|TRBD1|TRBV25-1
CASSPGNRGSYEQYF
TGTGCCAGCAGTCCAGGGAACAGGGGCTCCTACGAGCAGTACTTC
>TRBJ2-5|NA|NA|TRBV14
CASSQDPEPRETQYF
TGTGCCAGCAGCCAAGATCCCGAGCCCCGGGAGACCCAGTACTTC
>TRBJ2-3|many|NA|TRBV7-9
CASSLAIGDTQYF
TGTGCCAGCAGCTTAGCGATTGGGGATACGCAGTATTTT
>TRBJ1-1|few|TRBD1|TRBV2
CASNRQGRGTEAFF
TGTGCCAGCAACCGACAGGGCCGTGGCACTGAAGCTTTCTTT
>TRBJ2-3|NA|NA|TRBV29-1
CSVEVYSGPGTDTQYF
TGCAGCGTTGAAGTCTATTCGGGACCGGGTACAGATACGCAGTATTTT
>TRBJ2-7|many|NA|TRBV21-1
CARWERDSHHEQYF
TGTGCCAGGTGGGAAAGAGACAGCCATCACGAGCAGTACTTC
>TRBJ1-1|few|NA|TRBV7-6
CASSPTGGVTEAFF
TGTGCCAGCAGCCCGACGGGAGGGGTGACTGAAGCTTTCTTT
>TRBJ1-1|NA|NA|TRBV20-1
CSARAGPSQAFF
TGCAGTGCTAGGGCGGGCCCCTCCCAAGCTTTCTTT
>TRBJ2-7|few|TRBD1|TRBV19
CASRPQGQGKHEQYF
TGTGCCAGTAGGCCCCAGGGACAGGGTAAGCACGAGCAGTACTTC
>TRBJ1-5|NA|NA|TRBV24-1
CATSDSWANQPQHF
TGTGCCACCAGTGACAGTTGGGCTAATCAGCCCCAGCATTTT
>TRBJ1-1|many|NA|TRBV5-1
CASSQDQNTEAFF
TGCGCCAGCAGCCAAGACCAGAACACTGAAGCTTTCTTT
>TRBJ2-3|few|NA|TRBV10-3
CAISYGAASTDTQYF
TGTGCCATCAGTTATGGGGCCGCTAGCACAGATACGCAGTATTTT
>TRBJ2-3|many|TRBD1|TRBV5-1
CASSFPGQGGWLADTQYF
TGCGCCAGCAGCTTTCCGGGACAGGGGGGATGGTTGGCAGATACGCAGTATTTT
>TRBJ2-1|many|TRBD2|TRBV27
CASLSGGATYNEQFF
TGTGCCAGCCTTAGCGGGGGAGCAACCTACAATGAGCAGTTCTTC
>TRBJ1-6|NA|NA|TRBV20-1
CSAEPGRLTNSPLHF
TGCAGTGCGGAACCGGGACGCCTGACGAATTCACCCCTCCACTTT
>TRBJ1-5|NA|NA|TRBV5-5
CASSLAGTGPGTGPQHF
TGTGCCAGCAGCTTGGCCGGGACGGGTCCGGGGACGGGGCCCCAGCATTTT
>TRBJ2-3|few|NA|TRBV29-1
CSMTEETDTQYF
TGCAGCATGACAGAAGAAACAGATACGCAGTATTTT
>TRBJ2-1|few|TRBD2|TRBV23-1
CASSQSWTSEIANEQFF
TGCGCCAGCAGTCAATCGTGGACTAGCGAGATTGCCAATGAGCAGTTCTTC
>TRBJ1-1|few|TRBD1|TRBV6-5
CASNFRAGGRNTEAFF
TGTGCCAGCAATTTTAGGGCAGGGGGCAGGAACACTGAAGCTTTCTTT
>TRBJ2-3|many|TRBD1|TRBV3-1
CASSQVTGGLTQYF
TGTGCCAGCAGCCAAGTGACAGGGGGTCTGACGCAGTATTTT
>TRBJ2-1|few|TRBD2|TRBV29-1
CSVEGGGGASFRLNEQFF
TGCAGCGTTGAAGGTGGCGGGGGGGCCTCGTTTAGGTTGAATGAGCAGTTCTTC
>TRBJ1-6|NA|NA|TRBV10-3
CATRSTDSPLHF
TGTGCCACCAGGTCAACTGATTCACCCCTCCACTTT
>TRBJ1-6|few|NA|TRBV11-2
CASSHAGQITNSPLHF
TGTGCCAGCAGCCACGCTGGCCAGATCACAAATTCACCCCTCCACTTT
>TRBJ1-5|NA|TRBD1|TRBV20-1
CSARTGWSNQPQHF
TGCAGTGCACGGACAGGGTGGAGCAATCAGCCCCAGCATTTT
>TRBJ2-3|once|TRBD2|TRBV10-3
CAISVRAPGLANTQYF
TGTGCCATCAGTGTGCGAGCTCCGGGACTAGCTAACACGCAGTATTTT
>TRBJ2-5|few|NA|TRBV6-2/TRBV6-3
CATTNRVSETQYF
TGTGCCACTACGAACCGGGTTTCGGAGACCCAGTACTTC
>TRBJ2-6|NA|TRBD1|TRBV10-3
CATEDRGQSGANVLTF
TGTGCCACGGAGGACAGGGGGCAGTCTGGGGCCAACGTCCTGACTTTC